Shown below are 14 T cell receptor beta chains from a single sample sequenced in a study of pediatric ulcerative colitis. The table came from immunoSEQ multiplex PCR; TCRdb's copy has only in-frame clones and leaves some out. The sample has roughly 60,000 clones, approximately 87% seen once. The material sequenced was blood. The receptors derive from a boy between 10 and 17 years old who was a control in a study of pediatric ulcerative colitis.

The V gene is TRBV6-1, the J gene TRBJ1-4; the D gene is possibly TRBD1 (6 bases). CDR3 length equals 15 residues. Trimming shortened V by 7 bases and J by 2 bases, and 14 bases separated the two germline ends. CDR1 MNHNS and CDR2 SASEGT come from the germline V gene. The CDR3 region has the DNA TGTGCCAGCACCCTTTGGGACACGACTAATGAAAAACTGTTTTTT. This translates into CASTLWDTTNEKLFF.

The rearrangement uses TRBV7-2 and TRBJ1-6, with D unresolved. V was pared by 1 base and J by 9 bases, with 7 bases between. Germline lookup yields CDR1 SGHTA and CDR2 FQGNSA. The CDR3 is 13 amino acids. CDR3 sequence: CASSLGFRSPLHF. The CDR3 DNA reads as TGTGCCAGCAGCTTAGGGTTTCGTTCACCCCTCCACTTT.

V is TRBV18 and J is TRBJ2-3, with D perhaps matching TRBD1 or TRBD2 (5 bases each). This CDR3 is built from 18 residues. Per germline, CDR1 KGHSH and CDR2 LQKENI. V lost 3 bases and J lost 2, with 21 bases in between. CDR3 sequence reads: CASSPRVAWGPLTDTQYF. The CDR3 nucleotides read TGTGCCAGCTCACCTCGGGTAGCTTGGGGACCACTCACAGATACGCAGTATTTT.

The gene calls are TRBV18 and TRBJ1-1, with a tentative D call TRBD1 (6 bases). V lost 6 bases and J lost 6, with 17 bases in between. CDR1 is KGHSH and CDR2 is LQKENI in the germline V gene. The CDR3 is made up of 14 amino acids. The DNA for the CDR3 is TGTGCCAGCTCCCACAACGGACAGCTAGCTGAAGCTTTCTTT. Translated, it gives CASSHNGQLAEAFF.

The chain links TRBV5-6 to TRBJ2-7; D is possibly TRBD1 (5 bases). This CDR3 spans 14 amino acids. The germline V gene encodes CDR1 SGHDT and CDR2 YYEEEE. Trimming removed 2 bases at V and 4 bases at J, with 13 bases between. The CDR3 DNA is TGTGCCAGCAGCTTACAAGGGGCTAGGTACGAGCAGTACTTC. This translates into CASSLQGARYEQYF.

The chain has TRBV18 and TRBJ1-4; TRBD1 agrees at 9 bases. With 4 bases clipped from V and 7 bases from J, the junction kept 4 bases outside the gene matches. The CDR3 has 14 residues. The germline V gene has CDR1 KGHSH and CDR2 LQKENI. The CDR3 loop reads CASSLGQGAEKLFF. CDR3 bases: TGTGCCAGCTCACTGGGACAGGGAGCTGAAAAACTGTTTTTT.

The DNA of the CDR3 is TGTGCCAGCAGCTTATGGGCAGGGGCCCGCAATGAGCAGTTCTTC. It translates to CASSLWAGARNEQFF. The rearrangement links TRBV7-2 to TRBJ2-1; tentative D call: TRBD1 (6 bases). CDR1 and CDR2 from the germline V gene are SGHTA and FQGNSA. V lost 2 bases and J lost 6, with 14 bases in between. The CDR3 consists of 15 residues.

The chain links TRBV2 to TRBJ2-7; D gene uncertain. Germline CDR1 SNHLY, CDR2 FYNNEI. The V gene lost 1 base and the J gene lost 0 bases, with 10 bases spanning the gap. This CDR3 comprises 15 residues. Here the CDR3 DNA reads TGTGCCAGCAGTGAAGGACACCCGAGCTCCTACGAGCAGTACTTC. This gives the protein CASSEGHPSSYEQYF.

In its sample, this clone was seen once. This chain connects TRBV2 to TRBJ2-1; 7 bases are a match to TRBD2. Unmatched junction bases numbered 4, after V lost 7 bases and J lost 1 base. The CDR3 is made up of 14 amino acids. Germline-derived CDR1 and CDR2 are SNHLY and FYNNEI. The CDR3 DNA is TGTGCCAGCAACTGGGGGGGTTCCTACAATGAGCAGTTCTTC. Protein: CASNWGGSYNEQFF.

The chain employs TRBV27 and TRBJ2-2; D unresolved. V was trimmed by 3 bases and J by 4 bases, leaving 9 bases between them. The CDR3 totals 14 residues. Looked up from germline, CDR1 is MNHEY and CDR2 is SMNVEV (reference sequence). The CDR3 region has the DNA TGTGCCAGCAGTTTGAGACTCCTCACCGGGGAGCTGTTTTTT. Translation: CASSLRLLTGELFF.

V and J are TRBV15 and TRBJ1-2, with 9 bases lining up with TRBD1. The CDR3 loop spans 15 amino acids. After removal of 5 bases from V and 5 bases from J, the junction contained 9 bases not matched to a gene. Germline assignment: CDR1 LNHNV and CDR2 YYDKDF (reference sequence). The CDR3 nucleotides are TGTGCCACCAGCCCCGGGACAGGGAGGGGGTATGGCTACACCTTC. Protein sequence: CATSPGTGRGYGYTF.

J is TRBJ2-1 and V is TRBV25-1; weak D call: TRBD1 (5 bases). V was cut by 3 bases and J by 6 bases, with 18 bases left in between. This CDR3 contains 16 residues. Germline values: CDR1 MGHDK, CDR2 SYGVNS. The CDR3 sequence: CASSDILSRVSNEQFF. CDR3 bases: TGTGCCAGCAGTGATATTTTGTCCAGGGTCAGCAATGAGCAGTTCTTC.

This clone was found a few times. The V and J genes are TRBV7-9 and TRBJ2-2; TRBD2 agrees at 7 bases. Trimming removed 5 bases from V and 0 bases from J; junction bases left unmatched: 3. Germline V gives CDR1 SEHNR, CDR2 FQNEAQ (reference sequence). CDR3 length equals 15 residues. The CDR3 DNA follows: TGTGCCAGCAGCCCAGGACTAGCGAACACCGGGGAGCTGTTTTTT. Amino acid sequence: CASSPGLANTGELFF.

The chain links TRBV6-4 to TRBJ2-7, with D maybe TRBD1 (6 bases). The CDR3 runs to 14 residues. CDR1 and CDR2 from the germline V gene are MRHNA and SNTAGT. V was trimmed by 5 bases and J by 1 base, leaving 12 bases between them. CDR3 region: CASSPGTGSYEQYF. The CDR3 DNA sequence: TGTGCCAGCAGTCCCGGCACAGGGTCCTACGAGCAGTACTTC.